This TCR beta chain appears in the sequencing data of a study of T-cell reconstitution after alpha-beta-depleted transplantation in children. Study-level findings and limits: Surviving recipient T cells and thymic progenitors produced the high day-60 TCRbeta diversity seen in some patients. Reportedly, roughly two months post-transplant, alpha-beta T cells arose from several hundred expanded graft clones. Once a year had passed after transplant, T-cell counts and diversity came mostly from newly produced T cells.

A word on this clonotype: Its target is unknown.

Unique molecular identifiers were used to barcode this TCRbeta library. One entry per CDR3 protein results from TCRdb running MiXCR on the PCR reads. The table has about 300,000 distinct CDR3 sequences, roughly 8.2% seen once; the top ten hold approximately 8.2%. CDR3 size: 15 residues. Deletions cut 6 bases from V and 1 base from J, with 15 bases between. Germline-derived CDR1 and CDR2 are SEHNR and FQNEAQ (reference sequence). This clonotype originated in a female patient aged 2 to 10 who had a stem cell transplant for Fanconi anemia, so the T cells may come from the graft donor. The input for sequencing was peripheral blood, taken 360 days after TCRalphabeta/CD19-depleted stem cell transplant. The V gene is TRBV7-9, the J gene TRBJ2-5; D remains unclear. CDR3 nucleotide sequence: TGTGCCAGCAGTCAACTCCGACCCCTCCAAGAGACCCAGTACTTC. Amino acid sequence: CASSQLRPLQETQYF.